One sample yielded the 28 T cell receptor beta chains listed below, sequenced in a study of T cell repertoires in cytomegalovirus infection. TCRdb itself ran the reads through MiXCR, one entry per CDR3 protein. The sample carries some 400,000 distinct CDR3 sequences, roughly a third recorded once. Source material: PBMCs. The receptors come from a human donor in good health (CMV status not recorded). Some clones in this sample may be carry-over from other donors' samples.

Concerning this clonotype: The CDR3 end shows no conserved phenylalanine or tryptophan, and so a read error is likely. The rearrangement links TRBV9 to TRBJ1-2; D remains unclear. Germline CDR1 SGDLS, CDR2 YYNGEE. The ends were cut back, 0 bases at V and 2 bases at J, with 17 bases in the middle. The length of the CDR3 is 17 residues. The CDR3 reads CASSVGPQEVRNYGYTC. CDR3 nucleotide sequence: TGTGCCAGCAGCGTAGGACCCCAGGAGGTACGGAACTATGGCTACACCTGC.

V usage is TRBV6-2 or TRBV6-3 and J usage is TRBJ2-7; 7 bases align to TRBD1. CDR3 length: 13 residues. J gave up 6 bases and V 7 bases, and 9 bases lay outside the gene matches. Germline V CDR1 and CDR2: MNHEY, SVGEGT. The CDR3 here is CASTATGYGEQYF. The CDR3 region has the DNA TGTGCCAGCACCGCGACAGGGTATGGCGAGCAGTACTTC.

This clonotype was detected only once. The junction departs from the called germline gene at one end, perhaps through a read error. V usage is TRBV7-2 and J usage is TRBJ2-2; D is perhaps TRBD1 or TRBD2 (5 bases each). This CDR3 has 16 amino acids. Germline V gene lookup returns CDR1 SGHTA and CDR2 FQGNSA. The CDR3 here is CASSPRDEVNTGEMFF. The CDR3 DNA is TGTGCAAGCAGCCCCCGGGACGAAGTTAACACCGGTGAGATGTTTTTT.

This clonotype was counted at least ten times. The rearrangement links TRBV20-1 to TRBJ1-1, with D hard to call. Germline CDR1 and CDR2: DFQATT and SNEGSKA (reference sequence). The ends were cut back, 8 bases at V and 3 bases at J, with 19 bases in the middle. The length of the CDR3 is 14 residues. CDR3 region: CSPQPPDEYTEAFF. As DNA, the CDR3 is TGCAGTCCCCAGCCCCCCGACGAGTACACTGAAGCTTTCTTT.

The chain recombines TRBV15 with TRBJ1-1, with TRBD1 as a possible D gene (6 bases). V was pared by 1 base and J by 1 base, with 7 bases between. Germline values: CDR1 LNHNV, CDR2 YYDKDF (reference sequence). This CDR3 comprises 14 residues. The CDR3, as DNA: TGTGCCACCAGCAGAGGGACAGAGAACACTGAAGCTTTCTTT. Protein sequence: CATSRGTENTEAFF.

The rearrangement joins TRBV5-4 to TRBJ1-1; maybe TRBD1 (6 bases). This CDR3 has 15 residues. Germline loops: CDR1 SGHNT, CDR2 YYREEE (reference sequence). V lost 4 bases and J 0 bases, leaving 13 bases between the germline ends. As DNA, the CDR3 is TGTGCCAGCAGCCCACGGGACACCTTGAACACTGAAGCTTTCTTT. It specifies CASSPRDTLNTEAFF.

This clonotype was seen only a few times. The chain joins TRBV19 to TRBJ1-2; D unresolved. CDR3 length: 13 residues. Trimming removed 3 bases at V and 3 bases at J, with 8 bases between. CDR1 and CDR2 from the germline V gene are LNHDA and SQIVND (reference sequence). In DNA, the CDR3 is TGTGCCAGTAGTATCGCGCCGGACTATGGCTACACCTTC. Translation: CASSIAPDYGYTF.

The sample holds a few counts of this clonotype. The chain employs TRBV12-3 or TRBV12-4 and TRBJ1-3, with a weak D call TRBD1 (6 bases). V was trimmed by 6 bases and J by 0 bases, leaving 15 bases between them. The CDR3 is 16 residues long. In DNA, the CDR3 is TGTGCCAGCAGCAGGGACATACCATCCTCTGGAAACACCATATATTTT. Its protein product is CASSRDIPSSGNTIYF.

This chain connects TRBV25-1 to TRBJ1-1; possible D gene TRBD1, 6 bases. The germline CDR1 and CDR2 sequences are MGHDK and SYGVNS. The CDR3 has 14 residues. Between the trimmed V and J ends, which lost 1 base and 5 bases, there was a span of 11 bases. CDR3 sequence: CASSESVRGTEAFF. In DNA, the CDR3 is TGTGCCAGCAGTGAATCGGTAAGGGGGACTGAAGCTTTCTTT. Full variable domain (remainder filled in from reference TRBV25-1 and TRBJ1-1): EADIYQTPRYLVIGTGKKITLECSQTMGHDKMYWYQQDPGMELHLIHYSYGVNSTEKGDLSSESTVSRIRTEHFPLTLESARPSHTSQYLCASSESVRGTEAFFGQGTRLTVV.

In its sample, this clonotype was seen a few times. This sequence joins TRBV4-1 and TRBJ2-7; 11 nucleotides align to TRBD1. Germline CDR1 reads MGHRA; CDR2 reads YSYEKL. The CDR3 has 16 amino acids. Trimming took 4 bases from V and 4 from J; bases not matched to a gene: 9. The DNA of the CDR3 is TGCGCCAGCAGCCTTACCACCGGGACAGGGGGTTACGAGCAGTACTTC. Protein sequence: CASSLTTGTGGYEQYF.

This clonotype was seen ten or more times. The chain recombines TRBV7-2 with TRBJ2-3, with 9 bases fitting TRBD2. The CDR3 is 17 residues long. The ends lost 6 bases at V and 5 bases at J; junction bases unmatched: 15. Germline CDR1 reads SGHTA; CDR2 reads FQGNSA. The CDR3 DNA reads TGTGCCAGCAGGGACCGGGGCGGGGGGGGCCCGGAAGATACGCAGTATTTT. Its protein product is CASRDRGGGGPEDTQYF.

The chain carries TRBV19 and TRBJ1-1, with unresolved D. Trimming pared 6 bases from V and 4 bases from J, leaving 15 bases between. CDR3 length: 14 amino acids. The V gene's germline CDR1 is LNHDA and CDR2 SQIVND (reference sequence). In DNA, the CDR3 is TGTGCCAGTAGGCCAGACGCATGGGGCACTGAAGCTTTCTTT. Translated: CASRPDAWGTEAFF.

This clonotype was recorded a few times. J is TRBJ2-5 and V is TRBV6-1, with 8 bases aligning to TRBD2. Unmatched junction bases numbered 19, after V lost 5 bases and J lost 2 bases. Germline V gives CDR1 MNHNS, CDR2 SASEGT. This CDR3 has 19 amino acids. CDR3 coding DNA: TGTGCCAGCAGTTCCCCCGGGGGTCGGGGCGGGAGGAGTCAAGAGACCCAGTACTTC. As protein: CASSSPGGRGGRSQETQYF.

This clonotype was seen only a few times. V and J are TRBV18 and TRBJ2-3, with D unresolved. Trimming took 3 bases from V and 0 from J, leaving 7 bases between them. The germline CDR1 and CDR2 sequences are KGHSH and LQKENI. The CDR3 loop spans 14 amino acids. CDR3 DNA: TGTGCCAGCTCACCCCCCTCCAGCACAGATACGCAGTATTTT. It is translated as CASSPPSSTDTQYF.

The sample holds a few counts of this clonotype. The rearrangement links TRBV4-1 to TRBJ2-1, with D uncertain. The V end lost 0 bases, the J end lost 0 bases, and 9 bases lay between the germline ends. The CDR3 loop spans 16 amino acids. The germline CDR1 and CDR2 sequences are MGHRA and YSYEKL. CDR3 sequence: CASSQDNTVSYNEQFF. CDR3 in DNA: TGCGCCAGCAGCCAAGATAACACGGTCTCCTACAATGAGCAGTTCTTC.

This clonotype has more than one count but fewer than ten. J is TRBJ2-7 and V is TRBV6-9, with 13 bases identical to TRBD2. Germline V CDR1 and CDR2: MNHGY, SVAAGI. The CDR3 is 15 residues long. V dropped 6 bases and J dropped 0; count of bases not matched to a gene: 2. In DNA form, the CDR3 reads TGTGCCAGCAGGGGACTAGCGGGGAACTCCTACGAGCAGTACTTC. This translates into CASRGLAGNSYEQYF.

As concerns this clonotype: The conserved phenylalanine or tryptophan is not found at the CDR3 terminus, so this likely reflects a read error. The chain joins TRBV27 to TRBJ2-7, with 7 bases matching TRBD1. Germline V lookup: CDR1 MNHEY, CDR2 SMNVEV (reference sequence). The CDR3 consists of 13 residues. With V trimmed by 5 bases and J by 2 bases, 3 bases remained unmatched. CDR3: CASSLTGAYEQYL. The CDR3 coding sequence is TGTGCCAGCAGTCTAACAGGGGCCTACGAGCAGTACTTA.

This clonotype occurred a few times. The chain is built from TRBV4-1 and TRBJ2-1; 8 nucleotides align to TRBD2. CDR1 MGHRA and CDR2 YSYEKL come from the germline V gene. The CDR3 spans 18 residues. V dropped 0 bases and J dropped 0; count of bases not matched to a gene: 7. The CDR3 sequence is CASSQEAGGYSSYNEQFF. Written as DNA, the CDR3 is TGCGCCAGCAGCCAAGAGGCGGGGGGCTACTCCTCCTACAATGAGCAGTTCTTC.

This clonotype was counted only a few times. This chain connects TRBV4-2 to TRBJ1-1, with a weak D call TRBD1 (5 bases). Trimming shortened V by 0 bases and J by 2 bases, and 10 bases separated the two germline ends. The CDR3 runs 15 residues. The germline V gene encodes CDR1 LGHNA and CDR2 YNFKEQ. CDR3 protein: CASSQESGRNTEAFF. Here the CDR3 DNA reads TGTGCCAGCAGCCAAGAGTCAGGGAGAAACACTGAAGCTTTCTTT.

As regards this clonotype: Just one base apart from a much larger clone, this may be a read error. The J gene is TRBJ2-5, the V gene TRBV7-2; D is undetermined. In germline, CDR1 is SGHTA, CDR2 FQGNSA. This CDR3 has 13 amino acids. The CDR3 here is CASSLAQVETHYF. CDR3 bases: TGTGCCAGCAGCTTAGCGCAGGTGGAGACCCATTACTTC. Based on the CDR3 plus reference TRBV7-2 and TRBJ2-5, the full variable domain is GAGVSQSPSNKVTEKGKDVELRCDPISGHTALYWYRQSLGQGLEFLIYFQGNSAPDKSGLPSDRFSAERTGGSVSTLTIQRTQQEDSAVYLCASSLAQVETHYFGPGTRLLVL.

V and J are TRBV27 and TRBJ1-1, with D perhaps matching TRBD1 (5 bases). Germline lookup yields CDR1 MNHEY and CDR2 SMNVEV (reference sequence). With 0 bases removed from V and 4 bases from J, the gap between germline ends came to 12 bases. The CDR3 runs to 15 residues. The CDR3 sequence: CASSLSPLQATEAFF. The DNA for the CDR3 is TGTGCCAGCAGTTTATCCCCACTACAGGCCACTGAAGCTTTCTTT.

The chain recombines TRBV6-5 with TRBJ2-2; D call uncertain. Germline CDR1 reads MNHEY; CDR2 reads SVGAGI. The CDR3 has 17 residues. Trimming pared 2 bases from V and 0 bases from J, leaving 13 bases between. The chain's CDR3 is CASSYTTDWANTGELFF. CDR3 bases: TGTGCCAGCAGTTACACCACAGACTGGGCGAACACCGGGGAGCTGTTTTTT.

A note on this clonotype: The conserved phenylalanine or tryptophan normally closing the CDR3 is absent here, so this likely arose from a read error. The J gene is TRBJ2-7, the V gene TRBV11-2; D is uncertain. This CDR3 comprises 13 residues. In germline, CDR1 is SGHAT, CDR2 FQNNGV. V was clipped by 2 bases and J by 5 bases, with 10 bases between them. CDR3 residues: CASSLHPRDEQYL. DNA for the CDR3: TGTGCCAGCAGCTTACACCCCCGGGACGAGCAGTACTTA.

This chain links TRBV6-1 with TRBJ1-5, with a tentative D call TRBD1 (5 bases). Trimming cost V 6 bases and J 2 bases, with 20 bases left between them. Germline CDR1 and CDR2: MNHNS and SASEGT. CDR3 length equals 17 residues. CDR3 loop: CASSGIDPQGGNQPQHF. The CDR3 DNA follows: TGTGCCAGCAGCGGAATTGACCCCCAGGGTGGCAATCAGCCCCAGCATTTT.

This clonotype turned up a few times. The J gene is TRBJ1-6, the V gene TRBV6-1; D gene uncertain. The CDR3 length is 15 residues. The V and J ends lost 5 bases and 5 bases respectively, with 13 bases between them. The germline V gene encodes CDR1 MNHNS and CDR2 SASEGT. The CDR3 sequence is CASSTLASNNSPLHF. Here the CDR3 DNA reads TGTGCCAGCAGTACGCTGGCCAGTAATAATTCACCCCTCCACTTT.

The rearrangement joins TRBV20-1 to TRBJ2-1, with 14 bases identical to TRBD2. V was clipped by 3 bases and J by 4 bases; unmatched bases: 5. Germline CDR1 is DFQATT and CDR2 is SNEGSKA (reference sequence). The CDR3 runs 16 residues. The CDR3 DNA reads TGCAGTGCTAGGGGCGGGACTAGCGGGGGTTACAATGAGCAGTTCTTC. It translates to CSARGGTSGGYNEQFF.

The sample holds a few counts of this clonotype. This chain links TRBV10-3 with TRBJ2-7, with 9 positions matching TRBD2. CDR3 size: 14 residues. With 4 bases clipped from V and 4 bases from J, the junction kept 5 bases outside the gene matches. From germline, CDR1 is ENHRY and CDR2 SYGVKD. The CDR3, as DNA: TGTGCCATCAGTGTTTTAGCGGGGGAATACGAGCAGTACTTC. Protein product: CAISVLAGEYEQYF.

The chain links TRBV6-5 to TRBJ1-5; a possible D gene is TRBD1 (6 bases). The germline V gene encodes CDR1 MNHEY and CDR2 SVGAGI. The CDR3 consists of 14 residues. Trimming took off 7 bases at V and 7 bases at J, with 17 bases between the two ends. The CDR3: CASKARGGLQPQHF. The CDR3 DNA is TGTGCCAGCAAAGCGCGGGGGGGGCTCCAGCCCCAGCATTTT.